The clone carrying this T cell receptor (beta chain) has more than one count but fewer than ten. The same CDR3 also results from other DNA sequences found in this sample. The CDR3 is 16 amino acids. The germline V gene encodes CDR1 MDHEN and CDR2 SYDVKM. The V segment lost 6 bases and the J segment 2 bases; nucleotides outside the gene matches: 8. This sample was included in a study of blood T cell repertoires in COVID-19. Method: immunoSEQ multiplex PCR; TCRdb's copy keeps in-frame clones and lacks some. The data show approximately 47,000 clones, 86% seen once. Sequenced material: peripheral blood. The chain joins TRBV28 to TRBJ2-7; 12 bases line up with TRBD2. The TCR was taken from a woman aged 60-75 years with acute or convalescent COVID-19. The CDR3 nucleotides read TGTGCCAGCAGCCCGACTAGCGGGAGCTTAACCTACGAGCAGTACTTC. Encoded protein: CASSPTSGSLTYEQYF.